This entry features one T cell receptor beta chain sequence. What it recognizes is unknown. This CDR3 is built from 13 residues. The germline V gene has CDR1 ENHRY and CDR2 SYGVKD. The V and J ends lost 2 bases and 4 bases, in that order; junction bases with no gene match: 0. This specimen belongs to a study of T cells in Graves' hyperthyroidism and ophthalmopathy. On the study more broadly: Once the initial diagnosis was made, peripheral blood was obtained before any treatment.

Together with thyroid ultrasound, orbital computed tomography, serum thyroxine and TRAb, clinical symptoms were used for diagnoses. Template material for amplifying TCR beta CDR3 regions consisted of RNA transcripts. RT-PCR in the first round (using the HTBI primer set) targeted the TCR CDR3. TCRdb called the multiplex PCR reads again in MiXCR, with one record for every CDR3 protein. The sample shows more than 300,000 distinct CDR3 sequences, around 14% of them seen only once. Broader study findings: A model built on 13 V-J features separated ophthalmopathy from stable hyperthyroidism.

The source of this sequence is a woman aged 18-29 years with Graves' hyperthyroidism. Sequencing input: blood. This chain joins TRBV10-3 and TRBJ1-2; TRBD1 agrees at 8 bases. Here the CDR3 reads CAISEDRGYGYTF. The CDR3 DNA is TGTGCCATCAGTGAGGACAGGGGCTATGGCTACACCTTC.